This T cell receptor beta chain was retrieved from a study of regulatory T cells in long-lasting Graves disease. In this sample, this clonotype turned up a few times. As yet, its antigen is unknown. Time point indicated: persistent/refractory GD, antithyroid drugs over 5 years with positive TRAb. From PBMCs, RNA was extracted and then used to make the TCR library. Investigators prepared the TCR beta libraries by applying iRepertoire HTBI primers and Arm-PCR of CDR3 regions. TCRdb analysed the multiplex PCR reads with MiXCR anew, one entry per CDR3 protein. Of 600,000 to 850,000 distinct CDR3 sequences listed, 25% to 35% were seen once; the top ten hold around 42%. Study-level findings and limits: Persistent cases of Graves' showed reduced TCR diversity relative to newly diagnosed patients. Examination was confined to peripheral blood, excluding thyroid tissue. When disease was persistent, TRBV28, TRBJ1-2 and TRBJ2-5 were the favored segments. The persistent group shared 2,741 public clonotypes, more than the roughly 990 shared by new patients.

Trimming shortened V by 0 bases and J by 6 bases, and 11 bases separated the two germline ends. CDR3 length: 15 residues. Germline loops: CDR1 LGHDT, CDR2 YNNKEL (reference sequence). The sequences come from peripheral blood mononuclear cells (PBMCs), collected when the disease was refractory, from a patient treated with antithyroid drugs. The gene calls are TRBV3-1 and TRBJ2-2, with D possibly matching TRBD1 (5 bases). The receptor was derived from a female donor with Graves disease. CDR3 bases: TGTGCCAGCAGCCAAGAAGGGGTACGGGCCGGGGAGCTGTTTTTT. Amino acids: CASSQEGVRAGELFF.